This T cell receptor (beta chain) was recovered during a study of blood T cell repertoires in COVID-19. Turning to the study itself: The study drew acute and convalescent COVID-19 samples from the United States, Italy and Spain. PBMCs, B-cell-depleted T cells, or T cells were the source of the cDNA or gDNA that made up the material.

Authors' processing steps: Nucleated cell counts were estimated from reference gene primer amplification. Data came from immunoSEQ multiplex PCR; TCRdb stores just in-frame clones and leaves some out. D and trimming come from the DNA, and the V and J calls and clone size come from that table. The repertoire includes more than 100,000 clones, 80% to 90% of them detected once, and approximately 0.81% sits in the top ten. The germline V gene has CDR1 LGHDT and CDR2 YNNKEL (reference sequence). The ends were cut back, 4 bases at V and 4 bases at J, with 8 bases in the middle. The CDR3 length is 14 residues.

The chain links TRBV3-1 (or the pseudogene TRBV3-2) to TRBJ1-6, with TRBD1 as a possible D gene (5 bases). The clonotype was recovered from a woman aged 45-59 years with active or convalescent COVID-19. Sequenced: peripheral blood. CDR3 protein: CASSLSGYNSPLHF. The CDR3 nucleotides read TGTGCCAGCAGCCTATCAGGGTATAATTCACCCCTCCACTTT.